This T cell receptor (beta chain) derives from a study of STAT3 mutations in large granular lymphocyte leukemia. The study's findings and limits: Every T-LGLL patient had at least one immunodominant TCRbeta clonotype.

The CDR3 has 13 residues. Germline V gene sequence: CDR1 GTSNPN, CDR2 SVGIG (reference sequence). V lost 0 bases, J lost 4 bases, and 9 bases lay in between. To note about this clone: Antigen specificity is unknown.

Here immunoSEQ multiplex PCR was the method, and the copy in TCRdb shows in-frame clones only, minus some. The table lists 17,000 or so clones, roughly 86% of them singletons. The gene calls are TRBV30 and TRBJ2-5; D is ambiguous. Sequenced sample: peripheral blood mononuclear cells. The sequence came from a man aged 45-65 years with T-cell large granular lymphocyte leukemia. Some clones in this sample may be carry-over from other donors' samples. CDR3 DNA sequence: TGTGCCTGGAGTGTATGGGATCGAGAGACCCAGTACTTC. This codes for CAWSVWDRETQYF.